The TCR beta chain under discussion was sequenced for a study of T cell repertoires in ileal Crohn's disease. Specified time point: inflamed ileum from the surgical specimen. Assay used: immunoSEQ multiplex PCR; TCRdb lists only in-frame clones, some missing. The data show about 5,300 clones, 82% seen once. The CDR3 totals 16 residues. Germline assignment: CDR1 KGHSH and CDR2 LQKENI. V was cut by 3 bases and J by 7 bases, with 21 bases left in between. The V call is TRBV18, the J call TRBJ1-2, with D perhaps matching TRBD1 (5 bases). The clonotype originates from an adult with Crohn's disease. Sequenced input: ileal tissue. The chain's CDR3 is CASSPQTGSGRFGYTF. The CDR3 DNA sequence: TGTGCCAGCTCACCTCAGACCGGATCGGGACGTTTTGGCTACACCTTC.